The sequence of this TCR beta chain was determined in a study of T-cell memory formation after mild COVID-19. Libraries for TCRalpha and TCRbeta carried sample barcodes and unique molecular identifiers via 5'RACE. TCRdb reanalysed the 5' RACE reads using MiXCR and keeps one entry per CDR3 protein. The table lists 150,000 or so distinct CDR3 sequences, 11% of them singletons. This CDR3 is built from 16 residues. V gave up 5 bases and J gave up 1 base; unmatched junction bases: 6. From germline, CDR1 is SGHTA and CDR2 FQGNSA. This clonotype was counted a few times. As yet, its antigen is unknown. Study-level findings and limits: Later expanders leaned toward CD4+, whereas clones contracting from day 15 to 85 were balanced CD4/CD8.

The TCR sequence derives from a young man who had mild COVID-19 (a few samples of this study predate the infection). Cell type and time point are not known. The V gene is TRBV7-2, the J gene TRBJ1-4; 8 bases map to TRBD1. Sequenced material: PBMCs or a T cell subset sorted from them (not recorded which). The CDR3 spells CASSRQGPLTNEKLFF. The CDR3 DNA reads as TGTGCCAGCAGCCGACAGGGGCCCCTAACTAATGAAAAACTGTTTTTT. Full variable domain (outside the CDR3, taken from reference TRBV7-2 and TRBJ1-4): GAGVSQSPSNKVTEKGKDVELRCDPISGHTALYWYRQSLGQGLEFLIYFQGNSAPDKSGLPSDRFSAERTGGSVSTLTIQRTQQEDSAVYLCASSRQGPLTNEKLFFGSGTQLSVL.